This paragraph covers one T cell receptor beta chain sequence. The sample belongs to a study of blood T cell repertoires in COVID-19. Sequenced by immunoSEQ multiplex PCR; TCRdb stores in-frame clones only, minus some. The data contain roughly 54,000 clones, around nine tenths of them singletons. Looked up from germline, CDR1 is MGHRA and CDR2 is YSYEKL. Trimming stripped 1 base from V and 0 bases from J, with 16 bases between. The CDR3 spans 18 residues. The sample consisted of peripheral blood. The TCR was taken from a woman aged 55 to 70 with COVID-19, enrolled during active disease. The V gene is TRBV4-1, the J gene TRBJ2-1, with a possible D match to TRBD2 (7 bases). This chain's CDR3 is CASSQVARGTSSYNEQFF. The CDR3 DNA follows: TGCGCCAGCAGCCAAGTAGCGCGGGGGACAAGCTCCTACAATGAGCAGTTCTTC.